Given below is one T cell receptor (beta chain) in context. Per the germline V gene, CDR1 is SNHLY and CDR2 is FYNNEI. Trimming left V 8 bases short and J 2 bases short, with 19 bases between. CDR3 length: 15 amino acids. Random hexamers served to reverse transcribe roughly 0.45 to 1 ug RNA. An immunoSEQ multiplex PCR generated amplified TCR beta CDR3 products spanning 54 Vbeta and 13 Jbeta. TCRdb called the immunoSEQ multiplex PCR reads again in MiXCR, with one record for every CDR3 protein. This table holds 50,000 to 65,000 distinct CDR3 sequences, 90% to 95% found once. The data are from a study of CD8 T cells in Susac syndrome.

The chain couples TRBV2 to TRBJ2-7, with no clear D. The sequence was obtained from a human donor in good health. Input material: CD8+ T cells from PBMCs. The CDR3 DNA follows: TGTGCCAGCCACGCCGAGGTCTTATCCACCTACGAGCAGTACTTC. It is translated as CASHAEVLSTYEQYF. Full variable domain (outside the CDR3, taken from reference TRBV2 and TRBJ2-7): EPEVTQTPSHQVTQMGQEVILRCVPISNHLYFYWYRQILGQKVEFLVSFYNNEISEKSEIFDDQFSVERPDGSNFTLKIRSTKLEDSAMYFCASHAEVLSTYEQYFGPGTRLTVT.